This T cell receptor (beta chain) was sequenced in a study of PD-1 blockade in classical Hodgkin lymphoma. The method was immunoSEQ multiplex PCR; TCRdb's version includes in-frame clones alone and lacks a portion of them. Among 35,000 to 50,000 clones, about 70% were seen once, and the ten largest hold 3% to 3.5%. Trimming shortened V by 6 bases and J by 0 bases, and 12 bases separated the two germline ends. The CDR3 spans 15 residues. Germline CDR1 is MNHEY and CDR2 is SMNVEV (reference sequence). Study-wide results and caveats: A significant rise in TCR diversity by C4D1 was seen for CD4+ but not CD8+ cells. Diversity similar to that of newly diagnosed patients was seen at baseline in complete responders.

As regards this clone: The antigen is undetermined.

Time point described: cycle 4 day 1 (C4D1), after 5 to 7 weeks of nivolumab. Every patient relapsed after autologous stem cell transplantation, and brentuximab vedotin exposure varied. The chain employs TRBV27 and TRBJ2-4; either TRBD1 or TRBD2 may fit D (5 bases each). The material sequenced was peripheral blood mononuclear cells (PBMCs), taken before the fourth cycle of nivolumab. This clonotype originated in a human donor with classical Hodgkin lymphoma. The CDR3 DNA is TGTGCCAGCAGCACGGGACGGCTAGCCAAAAACATTCAGTACTTC. Translated, it gives CASSTGRLAKNIQYF.